A selection of T cell receptor beta chains follows, all from one sample in a study of beta chain features in type 1 diabetes. Method: immunoSEQ multiplex PCR; TCRdb's copy keeps in-frame clones and lacks some. Of 150,000 to 180,000 clones listed, around 10% are singletons. The source material was central memory CD4+ T cells from blood. The receptors were sampled from a man in his thirties or forties with type 1 diabetes. Each CDR3 is given with its conserved first and last residue. The D gene is left open where the match is weak. Some rows have no size entry. The others give once, few or many, or a class for an expanded clone.

>-|few|TRBV6-6|TRBJ2-7
TGTGCCAGCAGTTACATCGGCGGGAACTACGAGCAGTACTTC
CASSYIGGNYEQYF
>TRBD1|-|TRBV7-9|TRBJ2-1
TGTGCCAGCAGCCATATGGGGACAGGGGTGAATGAGCAGTTCTTC
CASSHMGTGVNEQFF
>-|few|TRBV5-1|TRBJ2-3
TGCGCCAGCAGCTTAACAGGGAGCACAGATACGCAGTATTTT
CASSLTGSTDTQYF
>TRBD2|few|TRBV19|TRBJ2-5
TGTGCCAGTAGTATAACTAGCGGGATGGAAGAGACCCAGTACTTC
CASSITSGMEETQYF
>TRBD2|few|TRBV18|TRBJ2-7
TGTGCCAGCTCACTCACTAGCGGGGGAGCCTACGAGCAGTACTTC
CASSLTSGGAYEQYF
>TRBD2|-|TRBV11-1|TRBJ2-7
TGTGCCAGCAGCTCTAGCGGGAGCGTCTACGAGCAGTACTTC
CASSSSGSVYEQYF
>TRBD1|-|TRBV5-1|TRBJ2-6
TGCGCCAGCAGCTTGAGGGGACCGGGACAGGGCTCTGGGGCCAACGTCCTGACTTTC
CASSLRGPGQGSGANVLTF
>-|-|TRBV6-1|TRBJ1-5
TGTGCCAGCAGTTATACTTACCCGGATCAGCCCCAGCATTTT
CASSYTYPDQPQHF
>-|few|TRBV7-2|TRBJ2-7
TGTGCCAGCAGCGCAGGGACTCCCAGCTCCTACGAGCAGTACTTC
CASSAGTPSSYEQYF
>-|few|TRBV7-8|TRBJ2-3
TGTGCCAGCAGCTTCCGGGAGCCTGAAGATACGCAGTATTTT
CASSFREPEDTQYF
>-|-|TRBV10-2|TRBJ2-7
TGCGCCAGCAGAGGACAGGAAGGGGGGTCCTACGAGCAGTACTTC
CASRGQEGGSYEQYF